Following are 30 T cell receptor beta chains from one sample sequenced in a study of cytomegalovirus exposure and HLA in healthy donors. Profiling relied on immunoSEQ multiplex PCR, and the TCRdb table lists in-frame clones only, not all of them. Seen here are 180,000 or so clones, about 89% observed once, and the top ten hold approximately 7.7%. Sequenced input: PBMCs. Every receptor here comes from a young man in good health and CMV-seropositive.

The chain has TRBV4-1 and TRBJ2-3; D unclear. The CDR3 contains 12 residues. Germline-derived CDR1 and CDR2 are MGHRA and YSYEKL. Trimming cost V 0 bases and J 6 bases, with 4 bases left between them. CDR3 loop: CASSQESDTQYF. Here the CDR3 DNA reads TGCGCCAGCAGCCAAGAGTCCGATACGCAGTATTTT.

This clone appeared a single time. CDR3 bases: TGTGCCTGGAGTCAGGGAACTGAAGCTTTCTTT. Amino acid sequence: CAWSQGTEAFF. This chain connects TRBV30 to TRBJ1-1, with D possibly being TRBD1 (5 bases). The V gene's germline CDR1 is GTSNPN and CDR2 SVGIG (reference sequence). The V gene lost 2 bases and the J gene lost 5 bases, with 6 bases spanning the gap. The CDR3 has 11 residues. The variable domain in full, with the rest retrieved from reference TRBV30 and TRBJ1-1, is SQTIHQWPATLVQPVGSPLSLECTVEGTSNPNLYWYRQAAGRGLQLLFYSVGIGQISSEVPQNLSASRPQDRQFILSSKKLLLSDSGFYLCAWSQGTEAFFGQGTRLTVV.

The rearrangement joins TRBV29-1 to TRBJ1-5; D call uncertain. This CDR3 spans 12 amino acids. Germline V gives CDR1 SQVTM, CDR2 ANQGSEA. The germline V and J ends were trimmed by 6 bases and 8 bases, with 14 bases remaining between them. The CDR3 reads CSVLIGGEPQHF. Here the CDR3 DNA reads TGCAGCGTCTTGATAGGCGGGGAGCCCCAGCATTTT. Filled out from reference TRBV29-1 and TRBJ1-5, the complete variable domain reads SAVISQKPSRDICQRGTSLTIQCQVDSQVTMMFWYRQQPGQSLTLIATANQGSEATYESGFVIDKFPISRPNLTFSTLTVSNMSPEDSSIYLCSVLIGGEPQHFGDGTRLSIL.

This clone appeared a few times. The CDR3 coding sequence is TGTGCCAGCAAACCCACAGCGGGGCTTGAAAAACTGTTTTTT. Residues: CASKPTAGLEKLFF. J is TRBJ1-4 and V is TRBV7-2; possible D gene TRBD1, 5 bases. Germline-derived CDR1 and CDR2 are SGHTA and FQGNSA. Trimming took 7 bases from V and 7 from J, leaving 16 bases between them. CDR3 length: 14 residues. Filled out from reference TRBV7-2 and TRBJ1-4, the complete variable domain reads GAGVSQSPSNKVTEKGKDVELRCDPISGHTALYWYRQSLGQGLEFLIYFQGNSAPDKSGLPSDRFSAERTGGSVSTLTIQRTQQEDSAVYLCASKPTAGLEKLFFGSGTQLSVL.

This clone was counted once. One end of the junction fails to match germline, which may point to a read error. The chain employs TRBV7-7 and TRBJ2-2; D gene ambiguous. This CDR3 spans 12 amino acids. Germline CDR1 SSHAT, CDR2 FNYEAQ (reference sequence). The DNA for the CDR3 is TGTGCTAGCAGCCTTAACACCGGGGAGCTGTTTTTT. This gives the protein CASSLNTGELFF.

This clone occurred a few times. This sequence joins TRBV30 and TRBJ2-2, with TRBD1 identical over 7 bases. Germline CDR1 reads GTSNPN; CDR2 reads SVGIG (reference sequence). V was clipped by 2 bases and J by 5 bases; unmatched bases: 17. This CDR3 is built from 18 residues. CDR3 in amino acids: CAWSFSFLRDRTTGELFF. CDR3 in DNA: TGTGCCTGGAGTTTCTCCTTCCTCCGGGACAGAACGACCGGGGAGCTGTTTTTT.

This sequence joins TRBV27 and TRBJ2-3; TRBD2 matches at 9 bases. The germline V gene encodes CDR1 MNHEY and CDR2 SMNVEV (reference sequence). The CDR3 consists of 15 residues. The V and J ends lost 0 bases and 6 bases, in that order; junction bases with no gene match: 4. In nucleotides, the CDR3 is TGTGCCAGCAGTTTATCTCTAGCGGGATTGGATACGCAGTATTTT. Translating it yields CASSLSLAGLDTQYF.

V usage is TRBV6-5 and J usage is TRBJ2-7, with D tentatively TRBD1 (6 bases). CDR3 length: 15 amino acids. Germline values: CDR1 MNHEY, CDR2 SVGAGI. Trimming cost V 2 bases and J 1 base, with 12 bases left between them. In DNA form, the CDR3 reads TGTGCCAGCAGTTACGGACAACAGGGTTCCTACGAGCAGTACTTC. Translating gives CASSYGQQGSYEQYF.

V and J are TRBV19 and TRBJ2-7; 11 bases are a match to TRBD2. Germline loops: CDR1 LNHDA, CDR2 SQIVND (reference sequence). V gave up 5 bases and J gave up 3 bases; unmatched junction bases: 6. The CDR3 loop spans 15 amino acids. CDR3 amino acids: CASSETSGALYEQYF. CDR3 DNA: TGTGCCAGTAGTGAGACTAGCGGGGCACTCTACGAGCAGTACTTC.

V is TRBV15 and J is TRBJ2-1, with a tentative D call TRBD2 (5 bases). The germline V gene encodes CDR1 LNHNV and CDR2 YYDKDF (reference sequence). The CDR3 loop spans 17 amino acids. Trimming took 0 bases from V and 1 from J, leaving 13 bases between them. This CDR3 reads CATSRDRRGPSYNEQFF. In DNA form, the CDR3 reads TGTGCCACCAGCAGAGATAGGCGCGGGCCGTCCTACAATGAGCAGTTCTTC.

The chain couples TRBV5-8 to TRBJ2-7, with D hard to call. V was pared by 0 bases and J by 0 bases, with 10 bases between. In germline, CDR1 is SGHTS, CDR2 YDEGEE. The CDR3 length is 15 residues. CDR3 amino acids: CASSLVLGFSYEQYF. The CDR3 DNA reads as TGTGCCAGCAGCTTGGTACTCGGCTTCTCCTACGAGCAGTACTTC. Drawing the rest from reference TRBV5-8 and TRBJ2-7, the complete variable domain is EAGVTQSPTHLIKTRGQQATLRCSPISGHTSVYWYQQALGLGLQFLLWYDEGEERNRGNFPPRFSGRQFPNYSSELNVNALELEDSALYLCASSLVLGFSYEQYFGPGTRLTVT.

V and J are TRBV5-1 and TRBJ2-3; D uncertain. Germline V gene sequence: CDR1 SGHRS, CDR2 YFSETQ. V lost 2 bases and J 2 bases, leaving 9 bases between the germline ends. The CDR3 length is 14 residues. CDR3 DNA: TGCGCCAGCAGCTTTTTGACTTACACAGATACGCAGTATTTT. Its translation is CASSFLTYTDTQYF.

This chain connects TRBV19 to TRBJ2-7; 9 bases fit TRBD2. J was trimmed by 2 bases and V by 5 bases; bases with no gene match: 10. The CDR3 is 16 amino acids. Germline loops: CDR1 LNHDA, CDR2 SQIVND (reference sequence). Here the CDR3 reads CASSSVMREGTYEQYF. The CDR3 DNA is TGTGCCAGTAGTTCCGTGATGCGGGAGGGGACCTACGAGCAGTACTTC.

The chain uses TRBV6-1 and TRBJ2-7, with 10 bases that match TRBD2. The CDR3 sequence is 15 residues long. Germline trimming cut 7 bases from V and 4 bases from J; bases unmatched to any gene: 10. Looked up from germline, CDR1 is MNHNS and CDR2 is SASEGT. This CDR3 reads CASTPLAGEGYEQYF. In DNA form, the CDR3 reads TGTGCCAGCACCCCCCTAGCGGGAGAGGGGTACGAGCAGTACTTC.

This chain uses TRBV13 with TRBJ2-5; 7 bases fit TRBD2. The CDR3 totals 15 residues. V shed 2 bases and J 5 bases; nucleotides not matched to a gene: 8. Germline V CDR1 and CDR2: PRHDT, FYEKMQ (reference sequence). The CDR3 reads CASSLIAGGLETQYF. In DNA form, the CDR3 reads TGTGCCAGCAGCTTAATCGCCGGGGGGTTGGAGACCCAGTACTTC.

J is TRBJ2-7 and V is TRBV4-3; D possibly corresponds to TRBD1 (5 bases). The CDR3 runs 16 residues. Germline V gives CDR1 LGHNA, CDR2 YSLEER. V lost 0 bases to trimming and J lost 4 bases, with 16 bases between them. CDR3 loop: CASSQDRQGIWYEQYF. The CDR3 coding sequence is TGCGCCAGCAGCCAAGATAGGCAGGGCATCTGGTACGAGCAGTACTTC.

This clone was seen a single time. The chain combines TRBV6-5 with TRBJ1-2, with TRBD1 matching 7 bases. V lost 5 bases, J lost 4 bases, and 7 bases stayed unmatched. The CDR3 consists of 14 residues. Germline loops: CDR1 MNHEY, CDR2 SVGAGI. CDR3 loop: CASSRATGFYGYTF. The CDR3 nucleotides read TGTGCCAGCAGTCGGGCGACAGGGTTCTATGGCTACACCTTC.

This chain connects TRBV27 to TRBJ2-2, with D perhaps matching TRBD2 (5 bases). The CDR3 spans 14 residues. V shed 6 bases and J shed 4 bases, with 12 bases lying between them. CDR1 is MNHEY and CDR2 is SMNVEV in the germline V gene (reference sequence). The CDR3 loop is CASRPGISTGELFF. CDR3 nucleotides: TGTGCCAGCAGACCCGGGATAAGCACCGGGGAGCTGTTTTTT.

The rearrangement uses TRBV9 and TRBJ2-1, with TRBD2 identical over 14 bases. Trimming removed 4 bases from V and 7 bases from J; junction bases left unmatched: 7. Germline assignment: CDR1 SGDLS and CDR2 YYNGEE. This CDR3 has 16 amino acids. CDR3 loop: CASSPHGTSGSNEQFF. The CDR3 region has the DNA TGTGCCAGCAGCCCCCACGGGACTAGCGGGAGTAATGAGCAGTTCTTC.

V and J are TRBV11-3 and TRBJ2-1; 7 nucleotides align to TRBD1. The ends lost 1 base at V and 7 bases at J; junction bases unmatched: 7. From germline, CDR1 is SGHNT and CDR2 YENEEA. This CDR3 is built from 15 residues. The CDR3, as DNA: TGTGCCAGCAGCTTAGGTCAGGGGGTTGGGAATGAGCAGTTCTTC. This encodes CASSLGQGVGNEQFF.

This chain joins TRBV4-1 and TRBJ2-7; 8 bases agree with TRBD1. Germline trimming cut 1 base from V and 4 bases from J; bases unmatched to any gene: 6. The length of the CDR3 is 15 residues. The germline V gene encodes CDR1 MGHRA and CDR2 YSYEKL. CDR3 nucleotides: TGCGCCAGCAGCCAAGCTGACAGGGGTTTTTACGAGCAGTACTTC. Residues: CASSQADRGFYEQYF.

CDR3 protein: CASSSLGFPSGGRDTQYF. CDR3 bases: TGTGCCAGCAGCTCGCTAGGATTTCCTAGCGGGGGTCGGGATACGCAGTATTTT. The V gene is TRBV7-6, the J gene TRBJ2-3, with 10 bases matching TRBD2. Germline loops: CDR1 SGHVS, CDR2 FNYEAQ. Trimming took 4 bases from V and 6 from J; bases not matched to a gene: 16. This CDR3 region has 18 residues.

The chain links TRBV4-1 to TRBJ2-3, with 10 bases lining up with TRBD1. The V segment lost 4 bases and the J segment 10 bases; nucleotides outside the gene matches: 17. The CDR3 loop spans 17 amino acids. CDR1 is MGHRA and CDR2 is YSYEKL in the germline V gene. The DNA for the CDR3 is TGCGCCAGCAGCCGGGGGGGACAGGGGACCACAAAGAGGGCGCAGTATTTT. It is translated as CASSRGGQGTTKRAQYF.

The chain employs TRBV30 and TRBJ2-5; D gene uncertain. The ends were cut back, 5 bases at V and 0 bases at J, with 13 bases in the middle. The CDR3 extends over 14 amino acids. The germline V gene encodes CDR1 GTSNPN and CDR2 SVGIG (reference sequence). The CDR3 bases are TGTGCCTGGGGCCTGGGCGGCGACCAAGAGACCCAGTACTTC. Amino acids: CAWGLGGDQETQYF.

CDR3 sequence reads: CASSDPTPWGELFF. CDR3 nucleotides: TGTGCCAGCAGTGATCCAACCCCCTGGGGGGAGCTGTTTTTT. The V gene is TRBV25-1, the J gene TRBJ2-2; unclear D gene. The germline V and J ends were trimmed by 3 bases and 8 bases, with 13 bases remaining between them. The CDR3 spans 14 residues. CDR1 is MGHDK, CDR2 SYGVNS, per germline.

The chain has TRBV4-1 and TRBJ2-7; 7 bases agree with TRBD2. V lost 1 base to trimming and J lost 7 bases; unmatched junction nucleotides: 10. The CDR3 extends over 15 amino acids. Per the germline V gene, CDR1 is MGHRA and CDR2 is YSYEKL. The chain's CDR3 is CASSQGGGVLDEQYF. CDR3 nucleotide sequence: TGCGCCAGCAGCCAAGGGGGGGGAGTTTTAGATGAGCAGTACTTC.

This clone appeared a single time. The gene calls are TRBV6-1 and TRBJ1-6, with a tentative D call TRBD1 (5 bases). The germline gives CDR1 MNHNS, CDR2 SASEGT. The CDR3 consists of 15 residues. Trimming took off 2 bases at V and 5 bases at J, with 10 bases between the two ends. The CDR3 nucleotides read TGTGCCAGCAGTGAAACCCTGACAGATAATTCACCCCTCCACTTT. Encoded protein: CASSETLTDNSPLHF.

In nucleotides, the CDR3 is TGTGCCAGCAGTCTCAGGGGGCCGGGCAGCAATCAGCCCCAGCATTTT. Translated: CASSLRGPGSNQPQHF. The J gene is TRBJ1-5, the V gene TRBV27; 8 positions match TRBD1. This CDR3 contains 16 residues. Germline V gene sequence: CDR1 MNHEY, CDR2 SMNVEV (reference sequence). V was clipped by 5 bases and J by 1 base; unmatched bases: 7.

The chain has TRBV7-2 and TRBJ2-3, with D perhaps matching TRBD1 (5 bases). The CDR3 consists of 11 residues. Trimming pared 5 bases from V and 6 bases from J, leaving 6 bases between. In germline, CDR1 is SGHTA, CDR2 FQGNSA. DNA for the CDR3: TGTGCCAGCAGCGGGGCGGATACGCAGTATTTT. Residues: CASSGADTQYF.

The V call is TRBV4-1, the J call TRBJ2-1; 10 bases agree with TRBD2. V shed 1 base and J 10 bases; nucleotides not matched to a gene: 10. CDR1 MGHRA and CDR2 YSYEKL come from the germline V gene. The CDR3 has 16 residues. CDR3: CASSQVGLAGADEQFF. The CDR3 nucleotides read TGCGCCAGCAGCCAAGTAGGCCTAGCGGGAGCCGACGAGCAGTTCTTC.